These T cell receptor beta chains were read from a single sample in a study of post-analysis software for immune sequencing data. Each CDR3 protein is one row after TCRdb ran MiXCR on the PCR reads. The table shows about 820,000 distinct CDR3 sequences, with approximately 53% occurring only once. The sample comprised blood. The receptors here all came from a girl between 10 and 17 years old with multiple sclerosis. The conserved cysteine and the conserved F or W are not part of the CDR3 here. Each record gives: V gene, J gene, CDR3 protein.

V: TRBV6-6
J: TRBJ1-5
CDR3: ASSYDQSNQPQH

V: TRBV29-1
J: TRBJ2-7
CDR3: SAGQGPYYEQY

V: TRBV5-1
J: TRBJ2-7
CDR3: ASSSGQVPYEQY

V: TRBV4-1
J: TRBJ2-7
CDR3: ASSRGLESSYEQY

V: TRBV20-1
J: .
CDR3: SARKGGITYEQY

V: TRBV12-3/TRBV12-4
J: TRBJ2-1
CDR3: ASSPTVREGLNNEQF

V: TRBV9
J: TRBJ2-1
CDR3: ASTTTVAGLYNEQF

V: TRBV7-6
J: TRBJ1-2
CDR3: ASSLQGTGGYT

V: TRBV6-5
J: TRBJ1-6
CDR3: ASSTEFSSYNSPLH

V: TRBV29-1
J: TRBJ2-5
CDR3: SGGARGTQY

V: TRBV5-1
J: TRBJ1-5
CDR3: ASSIQGRDEPQH

V: TRBV20-1
J: TRBJ2-7
CDR3: SARDGWPSGRNEQY

V: TRBV12-3/TRBV12-4
J: TRBJ2-7
CDR3: ASSPRVYEQY

V: TRBV5-1
J: TRBJ2-5
CDR3: ASKDSPQETQY

V: TRBV7-3
J: TRBJ2-1
CDR3: ASSLTGRGLPSSYNEQF

V: TRBV29-1
J: TRBJ1-1
CDR3: SGDRGVGTEAF

V: TRBV3-1
J: TRBJ2-3
CDR3: ASSADRGLGTDTQY

V: TRBV29-1
J: TRBJ2-2
CDR3: SVSEIGGPGSGELF

V: TRBV10-3
J: TRBJ2-3
CDR3: AISWTGDSTDTQY

V: TRBV29-1
J: TRBJ1-2
CDR3: SVENLLDRGSGYT

V: TRBV30
J: .
CDR3: AWSGTPSTYEQY

V: TRBV7-9
J: TRBJ2-7
CDR3: ASSLVAAGGDEQY

V: TRBV9
J: TRBJ2-5
CDR3: ASSVGVGGQGETQY

V: TRBV27
J: TRBJ2-1
CDR3: ASSPGGVVVNEQF

V: TRBV6-6
J: TRBJ2-7
CDR3: ASLGTGVVSYEQY

V: TRBV6-2/TRBV6-3
J: TRBJ2-1
CDR3: ASSSLRWVSNNEQF

V: TRBV29-1
J: TRBJ2-7
CDR3: SVEYSGTGNYEQY

V: TRBV20-1
J: TRBJ2-7
CDR3: SATRPGTSSYEQY

V: TRBV6-1
J: TRBJ2-5
CDR3: ASRDSKLWEVNRKETQY

V: TRBV9
J: TRBJ1-5
CDR3: ASSVAGGNNQPQH

V: TRBV29-1
J: TRBJ2-7
CDR3: SVAPRTGSYEQY

V: TRBV5-1
J: TRBJ1-2
CDR3: ASNPGQDYYGYT

V: TRBV19
J: TRBJ1-5
CDR3: ASSSPLGTQH

V: TRBV5-1
J: TRBJ2-1
CDR3: ASSLSLAGVSNEQF

V: TRBV6-6
J: TRBJ1-2
CDR3: ASSYPGTGLGYT

V: TRBV15
J: TRBJ2-5
CDR3: ATSGRTVSLQY

V: TRBV10-3
J: TRBJ1-6
CDR3: AISGTFGSNSPLH

V: TRBV5-6
J: TRBJ1-1
CDR3: ASSLAEQRLNKIEAF

V: TRBV4-1
J: TRBJ2-1
CDR3: ASSQGVGLAFNEQF

V: TRBV12-3/TRBV12-4
J: TRBJ2-3
CDR3: ASSLAGSVTQY

V: TRBV20-1
J: TRBJ2-5
CDR3: SAAGQETQY

V: TRBV20-1
J: TRBJ1-5
CDR3: SASRLAGKETQH

V: TRBV6-5
J: TRBJ2-7
CDR3: ASSFSGNVLSEQY

V: TRBV20-1
J: TRBJ2-1
CDR3: SARQGQFSYNEQF

V: TRBV10-2
J: TRBJ1-1
CDR3: ASSRQGFTEAF